The 14 T cell receptor beta chains given below trace back to one sample, sequenced in a study of cytomegalovirus exposure and HLA in healthy donors. The PCR contained 60 Vbeta and 13 Jbeta primers. Profiling relied on immunoSEQ multiplex PCR, and the TCRdb table lists in-frame clones only, not all of them. The sample records under 150,000 clones, approximately 80% being singletons. The sequencing sample was made of PBMCs. Receptors were obtained from a middle-aged woman in good health and CMV-seropositive.

The chain employs TRBV29-1 and TRBJ2-7, with TRBD1 as a possible D gene (6 bases). V was cut by 8 bases and J by 4 bases, with 12 bases left in between. The V gene's germline CDR1 is SQVTM and CDR2 ANQGSEA. The CDR3 length is 11 residues. This chain's CDR3 is CSTGGHYEQYF. The DNA for the CDR3 is TGCAGCACTGGGGGCCATTACGAGCAGTACTTC.

The rearrangement joins TRBV7-2 to TRBJ2-2; maybe TRBD1 (6 bases). Germline CDR1 is SGHTA and CDR2 is FQGNSA. This CDR3 has 18 amino acids. The V end was cut by 3 bases, the J end by 6 bases, with 23 bases between. In nucleotides, the CDR3 is TGTGCCAGCAGCTTTTCACTTAGGGGGAAGGGGTTGTCCGGGGAGCTGTTTTTT. Translating it yields CASSFSLRGKGLSGELFF.

The chain has TRBV2 and TRBJ2-3; no definite D call. The CDR3 runs 15 residues. Trimming removed 1 base at V and 4 bases at J, with 12 bases between. From germline, CDR1 is SNHLY and CDR2 FYNNEI. CDR3: CASSEGIRMSDTQYF. In DNA, the CDR3 is TGTGCCAGCAGTGAAGGGATCAGGATGTCAGATACGCAGTATTTT.

The rearrangement links TRBV29-1 to TRBJ1-2; possible D gene TRBD1, 6 bases. Trimming stripped 8 bases from V and 2 bases from J, with 15 bases between. The CDR3 contains 13 residues. The germline V gene has CDR1 SQVTM and CDR2 ANQGSEA. In nucleotides, the CDR3 is TGCAGCATAAACGACAGGATCAACTATGGCTACACCTTC. Translating gives CSINDRINYGYTF. Based on the CDR3 plus reference TRBV29-1 and TRBJ1-2, the full variable domain is SAVISQKPSRDICQRGTSLTIQCQVDSQVTMMFWYRQQPGQSLTLIATANQGSEATYESGFVIDKFPISRPNLTFSTLTVSNMSPEDSSIYLCSINDRINYGYTFGSGTRLTVV.

The CDR3 spells CASSFGQGSSYNEQFF. The CDR3 DNA sequence: TGTGCCAGCTCATTCGGACAGGGGAGCTCCTACAATGAGCAGTTCTTC. This sequence joins TRBV18 and TRBJ2-1; 9 bases align to TRBD1. The CDR3 runs to 16 residues. The germline CDR1 and CDR2 sequences are KGHSH and LQKENI. V gave up 5 bases and J gave up 0 bases; unmatched junction bases: 5.

This chain connects TRBV7-9 to TRBJ1-2; D unclear. CDR3 size: 13 residues. With 3 bases removed from V and 1 base from J, the gap between germline ends came to 6 bases. CDR1 is SEHNR and CDR2 is FQNEAQ in the germline V gene (reference sequence). CDR3 sequence: CASSLGHNYGYTF. In nucleotides, the CDR3 is TGTGCCAGCAGCTTGGGCCATAACTATGGCTACACCTTC.

The rearrangement joins TRBV2 to TRBJ1-5; D gene ambiguous. Between the trimmed V and J ends, which lost 3 bases and 2 bases, there was a span of 11 bases. Germline V CDR1 and CDR2: SNHLY, FYNNEI. There are 15 residues in the CDR3. The CDR3 reads CASSDSGMGNQPQHF. The CDR3, as DNA: TGTGCCAGCAGTGACAGCGGAATGGGCAATCAGCCCCAGCATTTT.

This chain connects TRBV7-8 to TRBJ2-1; possible D gene TRBD2, 6 bases. The CDR3 totals 17 residues. V was pared by 4 bases and J by 0 bases, with 16 bases between. CDR1 and CDR2 (germline): SGHVS, FQNEAQ. The CDR3 DNA follows: TGTGCCAGCAGCTCTCCCGTCCGGGGGAGCTCCTACAATGAGCAGTTCTTC. Its protein product is CASSSPVRGSSYNEQFF. The variable domain in full, completed from reference TRBV7-8 and TRBJ2-1, reads GAGVSQSPRYKVAKRGQDVALRCDPISGHVSLFWYQQALGQGPEFLTYFQNEAQLDKSGLPSDRFFAERPEGSVSTLKIQRTQQEDSAVYLCASSSPVRGSSYNEQFFGPGTRLTVL.

This clone has only a few counts. The chain is built from TRBV5-1 and TRBJ2-7; 7 nucleotides agree with TRBD2. V dropped 4 bases and J dropped 3; count of bases not matched to a gene: 7. The CDR3 is made up of 14 amino acids. Germline CDR1 and CDR2: SGHRS and YFSETQ. CDR3 loop: CASSIRGLGYEQYF. In nucleotides, the CDR3 is TGCGCCAGCAGCATACGAGGACTAGGCTACGAGCAGTACTTC.

In its sample, this clone was seen a few times. The chain employs TRBV9 and TRBJ2-7; D is ambiguous. Germline V gene sequence: CDR1 SGDLS, CDR2 YYNGEE. The CDR3 has 11 amino acids. Trimming pared 3 bases from V and 4 bases from J, leaving 5 bases between. The CDR3 nucleotides read TGTGCCAGCAGCGGTAGTTACGAGCAGTACTTC. Its translation: CASSGSYEQYF.

The chain has TRBV9 and TRBJ2-1; 12 positions agree with TRBD2. Trimming at V came to 2 bases and at J to 0 bases, leaving 3 bases not matched to a gene. This CDR3 has 17 amino acids. Germline V gene data show CDR1 as SGDLS and CDR2 as YYNGEE. The CDR3 nucleotides are TGTGCCAGCAGCGTCCCGACTAGCGGGAGCTCCTACAATGAGCAGTTCTTC. Translated, it gives CASSVPTSGSSYNEQFF.

This chain connects TRBV27 to TRBJ2-3, with D tentatively TRBD2 (6 bases). This CDR3 comprises 15 residues. The V gene lost 7 bases and the J gene lost 5 bases, with 19 bases spanning the gap. Germline V gene data show CDR1 as MNHEY and CDR2 as SMNVEV (reference sequence). CDR3 sequence reads: CASNPEVAALDTQYF. Here the CDR3 DNA reads TGTGCCAGCAACCCTGAGGTAGCGGCGCTAGATACGCAGTATTTT.

The gene calls are TRBV19 and TRBJ1-3, with a possible D match to TRBD1 (6 bases). CDR1 and CDR2 (germline): LNHDA, SQIVND (reference sequence). V lost 11 bases and J lost 2, with 10 bases in between. The CDR3 is 12 amino acids. The CDR3 region is CAAQGTGNTIYF. The CDR3 DNA follows: TGTGCCGCACAGGGAACTGGAAACACCATATATTTT.

This chain uses TRBV9 with TRBJ2-7; D unclear. CDR1 is SGDLS and CDR2 is YYNGEE in the germline V gene. This CDR3 has 12 residues. Trimming removed 3 bases from V and 6 bases from J, with 10 bases in between. In nucleotides, the CDR3 is TGTGCCAGCAGCGGAGCAAACCTCGAGCAGTACTTC. Its translation is CASSGANLEQYF.